This entry lists 8 T cell receptor beta chains sequenced from one sample in a study of blood T cell repertoires in COVID-19. The protocol was immunoSEQ multiplex PCR, while the TCRdb copy is restricted to in-frame clones and leaves out a portion. Of about 110,000 clones in the sample, 70% to 90% were seen once. The sequenced sample was peripheral blood. These receptors came from a man aged 40-49 years with active or convalescent COVID-19.

The chain links TRBV21-1 to TRBJ2-7; the D call of TRBD2 is as the table states it, not checked on the DNA. TRBV21-1 represents a pseudogene. The CDR3 loop spans 15 amino acids. CDR3 bases: TGTGCCAGCAGATCAATTCCTTATTCCTACGACGAGCAGTACTTC. Amino acids: CASRSIPYSYDEQYF.

The chain joins TRBV5-1 to TRBJ2-5, with TRBD1 identical over 9 bases. The V segment lost 5 bases and the J segment 3 bases; nucleotides outside the gene matches: 11. Per the germline V gene, CDR1 is SGHRS and CDR2 is YFSETQ. CDR3 length: 16 amino acids. The CDR3 reads CASSYRTGGGEETQYF. The CDR3 nucleotides read TGCGCCAGCAGTTATCGTACAGGGGGCGGTGAAGAGACCCAGTACTTC.

The J gene is TRBJ2-5, the V gene TRBV27; TRBD1 is a possible D gene (6 bases). The CDR3 has 16 amino acids. The V gene's germline CDR1 is MNHEY and CDR2 SMNVEV (reference sequence). V was trimmed by 0 bases and J by 3 bases, leaving 14 bases between them. CDR3 protein: CASSLSDGTSKETQYF. The CDR3 DNA reads as TGTGCCAGCAGTTTATCGGACGGGACAAGTAAAGAGACCCAGTACTTC.

The chain couples TRBV5-1 to TRBJ2-1; D not certain. Trimming pared 0 bases from V and 6 bases from J, leaving 4 bases between. CDR1 and CDR2 (germline): SGHRS, YFSETQ. CDR3 size: 12 residues. The CDR3 region has the DNA TGCGCCAGCAGCTTGGGACTCAATGAGCAGTTCTTC. This gives the protein CASSLGLNEQFF. Based on the CDR3 plus reference TRBV5-1 and TRBJ2-1, the full variable domain is KAGVTQTPRYLIKTRGQQVTLSCSPISGHRSVSWYQQTPGQGLQFLFEYFSETQRNKGNFPGRFSGRQFSNSRSEMNVSTLELGDSALYLCASSLGLNEQFFGPGTRLTVL.

The V and J genes are TRBV11-2 and TRBJ2-1, with a tentative D call TRBD1 (5 bases). V was cut by 3 bases and J by 8 bases, with 11 bases left in between. The CDR3 covers 13 residues. Germline values: CDR1 SGHAT, CDR2 FQNNGV. This chain's CDR3 is CASSFGAKYEQFF. For the CDR3, the DNA is TGTGCCAGCAGCTTTGGGGCAAAATATGAGCAGTTCTTC. Complete variable domain (other parts from reference TRBV11-2 and TRBJ2-1): EAGVAQSPRYKIIEKRQSVAFWCNPISGHATLYWYQQILGQGPKLLIQFQNNGVVDDSQLPKDRFSAERLKGVDSTLKIQPAKLEDSAVYLCASSFGAKYEQFFGPGTRLTVL.

The CDR3 DNA follows: TGTGCCAGCAGTGGGAGAAAAGAATACAATGAGCAGTTCTTC. As protein: CASSGRKEYNEQFF. The chain couples TRBV28 to TRBJ2-1; tentative D call: TRBD2 (5 bases). The length of the CDR3 is 14 residues. Trimming took 5 bases from V and 4 from J, leaving 12 bases between them. From germline, CDR1 is MDHEN and CDR2 SYDVKM.

The chain employs TRBV20-1 and TRBJ2-3, with TRBD1 matching 10 bases. The CDR3 has 14 amino acids. Germline V gives CDR1 DFQATT, CDR2 SNEGSKA (reference sequence). V gave up 3 bases and J gave up 6 bases; unmatched junction bases: 6. CDR3 in amino acids: CSASETGGWDTQYF. Here the CDR3 DNA reads TGCAGTGCTAGTGAGACAGGGGGCTGGGATACGCAGTATTTT.

This chain uses TRBV10-3 with TRBJ2-1, with 11 bases lining up with TRBD2. Looked up from germline, CDR1 is ENHRY and CDR2 is SYGVKD. There are 14 residues in the CDR3. V was pared by 6 bases and J by 4 bases, with 2 bases of the junction left unmatched. CDR3 sequence: CAIRGLAAYNEQFF. CDR3 in DNA: TGTGCCATCAGGGGACTAGCGGCTTACAATGAGCAGTTCTTC.